This TCR beta chain came from a study of cytomegalovirus exposure and HLA in healthy donors. Findings and limits, study-wide: Further analysis, carried out later, found HLA-associated TCR beta chains more clonally expanded than equally common other chains. V- and J-gene trimming of TCR beta was linked (in a later analysis) to a missense DCLRE1C variant. TCR association rates varied by HLA locus in a later analysis, with DRB1 highest and HLA-C lowest. The study put 150 or so TCR beta chains on its list as cytomegalovirus-associated.

Concerning this clone itself: Its antigen remains unknown.

13 Jbeta primers and 60 Vbeta primers were used for the PCR. Only in-frame clones appear in the TCRdb table, and some are missing; sequencing was by immunoSEQ multiplex PCR. The sample includes around 110,000 clones. Per the germline V gene, CDR1 is LNHDA and CDR2 is SQIVND (reference sequence). This CDR3 region has 14 residues. Trimming cost V 7 bases and J 5 bases, with 15 bases left between them. The material sequenced was PBMCs. The chain uses TRBV19 and TRBJ2-1; perhaps TRBD1 as D (5 bases). This receptor was identified in a man aged 35-49 years in good health and CMV-seropositive. The CDR3 protein is CASKGPLYNNEQFF. The CDR3 DNA is TGTGCCAGTAAGGGGCCTCTTTATAACAATGAGCAGTTCTTC.